The TCR beta chain under discussion was sequenced for a study of blood T cell repertoires in COVID-19. Overall study: Acute and convalescent COVID-19 specimens originated in the United States, Italy and Spain. T cells, B-cell-depleted T cells, or PBMCs supplied cDNA or gDNA.

Per the authors' pipeline: Reference gene primers were amplified, and this amplification served to estimate nucleated cell counts. The data were produced by immunoSEQ multiplex PCR, yet TCRdb's version contains in-frame clones alone and is incomplete. For V, J and clone size, that table is used; D and trimming come from the DNA. This table holds some 66,000 clones, roughly 76% found once. Trimming shortened V by 7 bases and J by 4 bases, and 19 bases separated the two germline ends. CDR1 LNHDA and CDR2 SQIVND come from the germline V gene (reference sequence). This CDR3 spans 16 amino acids. This TCR was recovered from a woman of 80 years or more with acute or convalescent COVID-19. This chain connects TRBV19 to TRBJ2-2; maybe TRBD2 (6 bases). The sequenced sample consisted of peripheral blood. The CDR3 loop is CASKGGSLPGTGELFF. Written as DNA, the CDR3 is TGTGCCAGTAAAGGAGGGAGCCTCCCGGGCACCGGGGAGCTGTTTTTT.